These 18 T cell receptor beta chains originate from one sample sequenced in a study of cytomegalovirus exposure and HLA in healthy donors. Primers: 60 Vbeta forward and 13 Jbeta reverse. Assay: immunoSEQ multiplex PCR; the TCRdb copy retains only in-frame clones and omits some. The sample has around 140,000 clones; 65% to 80% are singletons. The sample consisted of PBMCs. Receptors originate from a woman in her late teens or twenties in good health and CMV-seronegative.

The chain links TRBV5-6 to TRBJ2-2, with TRBD1 identical over 7 bases. Germline CDR1 reads SGHDT; CDR2 reads YYEEEE. J gave up 6 bases and V 4 bases, and 9 bases lay outside the gene matches. This CDR3 region has 15 residues. CDR3 DNA: TGTGCCAGCAGCCCGAACGAGGGGGCTGCCGGGGAGCTGTTTTTT. It yields the protein CASSPNEGAAGELFF.

This rearrangement joins TRBV4-1 to TRBJ2-7, with TRBD2 identical over 8 bases. Germline values: CDR1 MGHRA, CDR2 YSYEKL. Trimming took 1 base from V and 5 from J; bases not matched to a gene: 4. CDR3 size: 14 residues. CDR3: CASSQAGGVDEQYF. The CDR3 DNA follows: TGCGCCAGCAGCCAAGCGGGGGGGGTCGACGAGCAGTACTTC.

This clone came up a few times. This chain joins TRBV7-2 and TRBJ2-3; maybe TRBD2 (6 bases). V lost 0 bases and J lost 5, with 9 bases in between. Germline V gene sequence: CDR1 SGHTA, CDR2 FQGNSA. CDR3 length: 14 residues. The CDR3 here is CASSLAGGKDTQYF. CDR3 nucleotides: TGTGCCAGCAGCTTAGCGGGGGGTAAAGATACGCAGTATTTT.

In its sample, this clone was seen once. This chain links TRBV7-6 with TRBJ2-5; D unclear. The germline V gene encodes CDR1 SGHVS and CDR2 FNYEAQ. The V end lost 0 bases, the J end lost 5 bases, and 13 bases lay between the germline ends. This CDR3 spans 15 amino acids. The CDR3 sequence is CASSLAPSLEETQYF. The CDR3 DNA sequence: TGTGCCAGCAGCTTAGCCCCCTCGCTGGAGGAGACCCAGTACTTC.

This clone has just a few counts. This rearrangement joins TRBV7-9 to TRBJ1-1, with 7 bases that match TRBD1. This CDR3 has 15 residues. Germline trimming cut 9 bases from V and 6 bases from J; bases unmatched to any gene: 16. In germline, CDR1 is SEHNR, CDR2 FQNEAQ (reference sequence). The CDR3 DNA reads TGTGCCAGTCATCCTCCAGGGGAAGGGGGCTCTGAAGCTTTCTTT. The encoded protein is CASHPPGEGGSEAFF.

The chain combines TRBV4-1 with TRBJ2-2; tentative D call: TRBD2 (5 bases). The germline V gene has CDR1 MGHRA and CDR2 YSYEKL. Trimming stripped 2 bases from V and 4 bases from J, with 14 bases between. CDR3 length: 16 amino acids. The CDR3 spells CASSQPRRGGTGELFF. CDR3 nucleotides: TGCGCCAGCAGCCAACCAAGACGCGGAGGCACCGGGGAGCTGTTTTTT.

The chain couples TRBV10-3 to TRBJ2-5; D remains ambiguous. Trimming removed 0 bases from V and 2 bases from J, with 10 bases in between. The germline V gene has CDR1 ENHRY and CDR2 SYGVKD. The CDR3 runs to 15 residues. CDR3 sequence reads: CAISESRGGQETQYF. The CDR3 nucleotides are TGTGCCATCAGTGAGTCGAGAGGTGGGCAAGAGACCCAGTACTTC.

There are a few counts of this clone. The J gene is TRBJ1-3, the V gene TRBV14, with D possibly TRBD1 on 5 matching bases. The length of the CDR3 is 17 residues. With 1 base removed from V and 0 bases from J, the gap between germline ends came to 13 bases. The germline CDR1 and CDR2 sequences are SGHDN and FVKESK. Here the CDR3 reads CASSQARGVRSGNTIYF. In DNA form, the CDR3 reads TGTGCCAGCAGCCAAGCCCGGGGGGTTCGCTCTGGAAACACCATATATTTT. Variable domain in full (rest from reference TRBV14 and TRBJ1-3): EAGVTQFPSHSVIEKGQTVTLRCDPISGHDNLYWYRRVMGKEIKFLLHFVKESKQDESGMPNNRFLAERTGGTYSTLKVQPAELEDSGVYFCASSQARGVRSGNTIYFGEGSWLTVV.

The chain joins TRBV5-1 to TRBJ1-1; D gene uncertain. V lost 0 bases, J lost 1 base, and 7 bases lay in between. The CDR3 totals 14 residues. Germline CDR1 is SGHRS and CDR2 is YFSETQ. The CDR3 DNA sequence: TGCGCCAGCAGCTTGGCCGTTTCGAACACTGAAGCTTTCTTT. Its protein product is CASSLAVSNTEAFF.

This clone has more than one count but fewer than ten. The genes are TRBV13 and TRBJ2-1; possibly TRBD1 for D (6 bases). Trimming removed 5 bases at V and 0 bases at J, with 11 bases between. The germline CDR1 and CDR2 sequences are PRHDT and FYEKMQ (reference sequence). This CDR3 is 15 amino acids long. The CDR3, as DNA: TGTGCCAGCAGCCCCCGGACAGACTCCTACAATGAGCAGTTCTTC. Its protein is CASSPRTDSYNEQFF.

This chain connects TRBV19 to TRBJ1-1; D might be TRBD1 (6 bases). Germline CDR1 reads LNHDA; CDR2 reads SQIVND (reference sequence). Between the trimmed V and J ends, which lost 9 bases and 4 bases, there was a span of 12 bases. This CDR3 region has 12 residues. CDR3 region: CASSPGVTEAFF. Written as DNA, the CDR3 is TGTGCCAGCTCCCCAGGGGTCACTGAAGCTTTCTTT.

The sample holds one count of this clone. The chain employs TRBV2 and TRBJ1-1; 11 bases line up with TRBD1. CDR1 and CDR2 from the germline V gene are SNHLY and FYNNEI. The CDR3 extends over 14 amino acids. Losses at the gene ends were 9 bases for V and 6 bases for J; bases not matched to a gene: 9. The CDR3, as DNA: TGTGCCAGTACAAAGGGACAGGGGGACGCTGAAGCTTTCTTT. Its translation is CASTKGQGDAEAFF.

The rearrangement links TRBV5-1 to TRBJ2-5, with 7 bases that match TRBD2. Trimming at V came to 4 bases and at J to 4 bases, leaving 10 bases not matched to a gene. The CDR3 consists of 15 residues. The germline gives CDR1 SGHRS, CDR2 YFSETQ. The CDR3, as DNA: TGCGCCAGCAGCCCGGGACTAACACTTACAGAGACCCAGTACTTC. Protein product: CASSPGLTLTETQYF. The variable domain in full, completed from reference TRBV5-1 and TRBJ2-5, reads KAGVTQTPRYLIKTRGQQVTLSCSPISGHRSVSWYQQTPGQGLQFLFEYFSETQRNKGNFPGRFSGRQFSNSRSEMNVSTLELGDSALYLCASSPGLTLTETQYFGPGTRLLVL.

This clone was observed a handful of times. The rearrangement links TRBV29-1 to TRBJ2-5, with 7 bases lining up with TRBD1. CDR1 and CDR2 (germline): SQVTM, ANQGSEA. V lost 0 bases to trimming and J lost 5 bases; unmatched junction nucleotides: 6. The CDR3 has 14 amino acids. The CDR3 DNA is TGCAGCGTTGAAGACCCCTACAGGGGTGAGACCCAGTACTTC. Translating gives CSVEDPYRGETQYF.

This chain uses TRBV5-5 with TRBJ1-4, with TRBD1 as a possible D gene (5 bases). The CDR3 covers 15 residues. CDR1 and CDR2 from the germline V gene are SGHKS and YYEKEE (reference sequence). V lost 2 bases to trimming and J lost 8 bases, with 16 bases between them. The CDR3 region has the DNA TGTGCCAGCAGCTTATTGGGGGGTGAGGTAGAAAAACTGTTTTTT. This sequence encodes CASSLLGGEVEKLFF.

V usage is TRBV5-1 and J usage is TRBJ1-1; D is ambiguous. CDR3 length: 16 amino acids. Germline CDR1 SGHRS, CDR2 YFSETQ. Trimming pared 0 bases from V and 3 bases from J, leaving 15 bases between. The CDR3 DNA reads TGCGCCAGCAGCTTGGCTATAGAGGGCTTAGACACTGAAGCTTTCTTT. Encoded protein: CASSLAIEGLDTEAFF.

The rearrangement joins TRBV6-5 to TRBJ2-5; 7 bases line up with TRBD2. This CDR3 comprises 16 residues. The ends lost 4 bases at V and 4 bases at J; junction bases unmatched: 12. Germline V gives CDR1 MNHEY, CDR2 SVGAGI. For the CDR3, the DNA is TGTGCCAGCAGTTCCTCCACGGGGAGGGAGGCAGAGACCCAGTACTTC. Protein product: CASSSSTGREAETQYF.

J is TRBJ2-1 and V is TRBV29-1, with TRBD1 identical over 7 bases. This CDR3 is 15 amino acids long. The trim removed 4 bases at V and 1 base at J, leaving 7 bases unmatched. The germline V gene encodes CDR1 SQVTM and CDR2 ANQGSEA. The CDR3, as DNA: TGCAGCGTTGGGCGACAGGGAATTTCCTACAATGAGCAGTTCTTC. As protein: CSVGRQGISYNEQFF.